This is a list of T cell receptor beta chains from one sample in a study of T cell changes during pregnancy in multiple sclerosis. TCRdb's table, derived via immunoSEQ multiplex PCR, lists solely in-frame clones and lacks some. The data contain around 45,000 clones, approximately 92% of them seen just once; the ten biggest clones take up roughly 0.5%. This specimen was CD4+ T cells from peripheral blood mononuclear cells, taken in the second trimester of pregnancy. The receptor source for this set is a female donor in good health, enrolled as a control in a pregnancy study. Each CDR3 is given with its conserved first and last residue. D genes are given only for firm matches. Clone size, where shown, is once, few, many, or a class for clones that have expanded.

clone size,V gene,J gene,D gene,CDR3 DNA,CDR3 protein
-,TRBV19,TRBJ1-5,-,TGTGCCAGCTCGGACAGAAGTTATAGCAATCAGCCCCAGCATTTT,CASSDRSYSNQPQHF
-,TRBV28,TRBJ2-7,-,TGTGCCAGCAGTTCCCCAACGGTGACCTACGAGCAGTACTTC,CASSSPTVTYEQYF
-,TRBV7-8,TRBJ1-6,-,TGTGCCAGCAGCTTGACACAGAATAATTCACCCCTCCACTTT,CASSLTQNNSPLHF
-,TRBV6-1,TRBJ1-1,-,TGTGCCAGCAGTGATCCCTATCTAACTGAAGCTTTCTTT,CASSDPYLTEAFF
-,TRBV19,TRBJ1-4,-,TGTGCCGTTGCGGGGGCGGCAAATGAAAAACTGTTTTTT,CAVAGAANEKLFF
-,TRBV4-3,TRBJ2-1,TRBD2,TGCGCCAGCAGCCAAGATGTAACTAGCGGGAGGGACAATGAGCAGTTCTTC,CASSQDVTSGRDNEQFF
once,TRBV5-6,TRBJ2-5,TRBD2,TGTGCCAGCAGCTTGGCCTCGCGGGGGGACCTCCAAGAGACCCAGTACTTC,CASSLASRGDLQETQYF
-,TRBV5-1,TRBJ1-1,-,TGCGCCAGCAGCTTTTTCGGGGAAAGCACTGAAGCTTTCTTT,CASSFFGESTEAFF
-,TRBV7-3,TRBJ2-1,TRBD1,TGTGCCAGCAGCCTCGACAGGGGGCCTTACAATGAGCAGTTCTTC,CASSLDRGPYNEQFF
-,TRBV6-5,TRBJ2-1,-,TGTGCCAGCAGTTACTCGTGGGGGACAAGAGACAATGAGCAGTTCTTC,CASSYSWGTRDNEQFF
-,TRBV11-1,TRBJ2-3,-,TGTGCCAGCAGCCGGGGGAGAGATACGCAGTATTTT,CASSRGRDTQYF
few,TRBV7-3,TRBJ1-1,-,TGTGCCAGCAGCTTAATCCCCGGGAGGCAGACTGAAGCTTTCTTT,CASSLIPGRQTEAFF
-,TRBV27,TRBJ2-2,-,TGTGCCAGCAGTTTACGGGAGCCCCCGGGAACCGGGGAGCTGTTTTTT,CASSLREPPGTGELFF
-,TRBV6-5,TRBJ1-6,TRBD1,TGTGCCAGCAGTTACGAAGGACAGGGTATTTCACCCCTCCACTTT,CASSYEGQGISPLHF
-,TRBV6-1,TRBJ2-7,-,TGTGCCCTCAGGGCCCTCCTCTTCTACGAGCAGTACTTC,CALRALLFYEQYF
-,TRBV28,TRBJ1-1,TRBD1,TGTGCCAGCAGCGGACAGGTGACTGAAGCTTTCTTT,CASSGQVTEAFF
-,TRBV6-6,TRBJ2-1,TRBD1,TGTGCCACCGGACAGGGAGACACGTATGAGCAGTTCTTC,CATGQGDTYEQFF
-,TRBV18,TRBJ1-1,TRBD1,TGTGCCAGCTCACCCCGGGGGACAGCGAACACTGAAGCTTTCTTT,CASSPRGTANTEAFF
-,TRBV9,TRBJ2-7,-,TGTGCCAGCAGCGAGGGGGTAGCGGGCTACGAGCAGTACTTC,CASSEGVAGYEQYF
-,TRBV6-5,TRBJ1-3,-,TGTGCCAGCAGTTACAGCGCAGCAGGAAACACCATATATTTT,CASSYSAAGNTIYF
-,TRBV9,TRBJ2-7,TRBD1,TGTGCCAGCAGCGCCGGGACAGCCTACGAGCAGTACTTC,CASSAGTAYEQYF
-,TRBV7-3,TRBJ1-1,-,TGTGCCAGCAGCTTCAATGTGAACACTGAAGCTTTCTTT,CASSFNVNTEAFF
once,TRBV18,TRBJ1-5,-,TGTGCCAGCTCACCCCTGCCGGGGAGCAATCAGCCCCAGCATTTT,CASSPLPGSNQPQHF
-,TRBV11-2,TRBJ2-3,-,TGTGCCAGCAGCTCCACCGGGCTACAGGCGTATTTT,CASSSTGLQAYF
-,TRBV7-6,TRBJ2-2,TRBD1,TGTGCCAGCAGACACGGACAGGTCGGGGAGCTGTTTTTT,CASRHGQVGELFF
-,TRBV5-4,TRBJ2-6,-,TGTGCCAGCAGCTTGAATCTTCTCCCCGGGGCCAACGTCCTGACTTTC,CASSLNLLPGANVLTF
-,TRBV9,TRBJ2-1,-,TGTGCCAGCAGCGTAGAGAGTTTCTCCTACAATGAGCAGTTCTTC,CASSVESFSYNEQFF
few,TRBV6-5,TRBJ1-2,TRBD1,TGTGCCAGCAGGCGGGACAGATTTGCTGGCTACACCTTC,CASRRDRFAGYTF